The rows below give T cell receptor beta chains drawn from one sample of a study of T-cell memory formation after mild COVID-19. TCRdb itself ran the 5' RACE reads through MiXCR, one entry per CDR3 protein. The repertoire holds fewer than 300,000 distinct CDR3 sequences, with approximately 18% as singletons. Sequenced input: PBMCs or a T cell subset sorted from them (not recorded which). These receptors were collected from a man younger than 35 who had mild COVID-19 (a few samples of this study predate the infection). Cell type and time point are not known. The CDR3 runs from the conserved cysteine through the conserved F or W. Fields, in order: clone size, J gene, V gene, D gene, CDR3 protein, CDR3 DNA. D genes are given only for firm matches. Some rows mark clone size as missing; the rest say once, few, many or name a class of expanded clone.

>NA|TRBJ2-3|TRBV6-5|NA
CASSYAAFTDTQYF
TGTGCCAGCAGTTACGCCGCTTTCACAGATACGCAGTATTTT
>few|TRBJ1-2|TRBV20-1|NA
CSARSTGGNYGYTF
TGCAGTGCTAGATCGACAGGCGGGAACTATGGCTACACCTTC
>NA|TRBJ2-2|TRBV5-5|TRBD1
CASSLDRGRGELFF
TGTGCCAGCAGCCTGGACAGGGGAAGAGGGGAGCTGTTTTTT
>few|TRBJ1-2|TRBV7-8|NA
CASSFTVNYGYTF
TGTGCCAGCAGCTTCACAGTTAACTATGGCTACACCTTC
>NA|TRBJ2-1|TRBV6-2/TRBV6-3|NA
CGTQRNSYNEQFF
TGTGGCACGCAGCGGAACTCCTACAATGAGCAGTTCTTC
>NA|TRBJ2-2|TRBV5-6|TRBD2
CASSLGLAGGFGELFF
TGTGCCAGCAGCTTGGGACTAGCGGGGGGCTTCGGGGAGCTGTTTTTT
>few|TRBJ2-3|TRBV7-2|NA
CASSPNQDTQYF
TGTGCCAGCAGCCCAAACCAGGATACGCAGTATTTT
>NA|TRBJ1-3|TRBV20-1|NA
CSARSFVDGSSGNTIYF
TGCAGTGCTAGGTCCTTTGTCGACGGGAGCTCTGGAAACACCATATATTTT
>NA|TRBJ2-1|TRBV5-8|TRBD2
CASSLEASGGPSYNEQFF
TGTGCCAGCAGCTTGGAGGCTAGCGGGGGGCCCTCCTACAATGAGCAGTTCTTC
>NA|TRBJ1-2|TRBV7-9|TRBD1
CASSFEGARSYTF
TGTGCCAGCAGCTTCGAGGGGGCGCGAAGCTACACCTTC
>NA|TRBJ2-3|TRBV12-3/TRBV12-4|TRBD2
CASSSFGLAGGGDTQYF
TGTGCCAGCAGTTCCTTTGGACTAGCGGGGGGAGGGGATACGCAGTATTTT
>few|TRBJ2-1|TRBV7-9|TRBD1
CASSPTLGQPRTNEQFF
TGTGCCAGCAGCCCGACCCTGGGACAGCCACGTACTAATGAGCAGTTCTTC
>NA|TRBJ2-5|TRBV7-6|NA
CASSLQGWSETQYF
TGTGCCAGCAGCTTACAGGGATGGTCGGAGACCCAGTACTTC
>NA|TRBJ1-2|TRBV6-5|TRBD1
CASSYSQGSPTGYTF
TGTGCCAGCAGTTACTCACAGGGGTCGCCTACTGGCTACACCTTC
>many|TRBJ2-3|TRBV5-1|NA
CASSLDSSTDTQYF
TGCGCCAGCAGCCTAGACTCTAGCACAGATACGCAGTATTTT
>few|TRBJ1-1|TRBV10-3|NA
CAIRDPGRRTAEAFF
TGTGCCATCAGGGACCCGGGCCGACGAACCGCTGAAGCTTTCTTT
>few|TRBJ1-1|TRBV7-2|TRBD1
CASSSGDRGNTEAFF
TGTGCCAGCAGCTCGGGGGACAGGGGTAACACTGAAGCTTTCTTT
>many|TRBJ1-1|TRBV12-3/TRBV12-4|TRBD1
CASSPGQTTEAFF
TGTGCCAGCAGTCCGGGACAGACCACTGAAGCTTTCTTT
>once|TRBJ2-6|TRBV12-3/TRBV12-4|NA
CASRPRWGGASGANVLTF
TGTGCCAGCAGGCCGAGGTGGGGGGGGGCCTCTGGGGCCAACGTCCTGACTTTC
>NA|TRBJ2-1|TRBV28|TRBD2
CASSPGLPPNEQFF
TGTGCCAGCAGCCCGGGACTACCACCAAATGAGCAGTTCTTC
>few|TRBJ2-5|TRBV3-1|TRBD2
CASSHERGPQETQYF
TGTGCCAGCAGCCATGAGCGGGGGCCCCAAGAGACCCAGTACTTC
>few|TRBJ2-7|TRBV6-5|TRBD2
CASRDLAGGPAYEQYF
TGTGCCAGCAGGGACCTAGCGGGGGGGCCGGCCTACGAGCAGTACTTC
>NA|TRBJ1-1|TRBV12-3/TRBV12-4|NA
CASSFPPGYTEAFF
TGTGCCAGCAGTTTCCCACCCGGTTACACTGAAGCTTTCTTT
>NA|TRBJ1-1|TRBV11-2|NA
CASSLEAYTEAFF
TGTGCCAGCAGCTTAGAAGCGTACACTGAAGCTTTCTTT
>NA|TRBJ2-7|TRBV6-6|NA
CASSYPERGYEQYF
TGTGCCAGCAGTTACCCCGAACGGGGATACGAGCAGTACTTC
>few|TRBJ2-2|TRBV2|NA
CASSGDSNTGELFF
TGTGCCAGCAGCGGGGATTCGAACACCGGGGAGCTGTTTTTT
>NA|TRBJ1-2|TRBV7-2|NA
CASSLVKVRNGYTF
TGTGCCAGCAGCTTGGTAAAGGTCCGTAATGGCTACACCTTC
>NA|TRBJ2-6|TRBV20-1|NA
CSASQWGPLFPVLTF
TGCAGTGCTAGTCAGTGGGGCCCTTTGTTCCCCGTCCTGACTTTC
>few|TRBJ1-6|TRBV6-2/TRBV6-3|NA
CASSLQASPLHF
TGTGCCAGCAGCTTGCAAGCTTCACCCCTCCACTTT
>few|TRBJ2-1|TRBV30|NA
CAWSRQYNEQFF
TGTGCCTGGAGTAGACAGTACAATGAGCAGTTCTTC
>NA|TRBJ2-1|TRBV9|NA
CASSARQIYNEQFF
TGTGCCAGCAGCGCACGACAGATCTACAATGAGCAGTTCTTC
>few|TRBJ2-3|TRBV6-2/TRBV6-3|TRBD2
CASTPGLAFVDTQYF
TGTGCCAGCACTCCGGGACTAGCGTTTGTCGATACGCAGTATTTT
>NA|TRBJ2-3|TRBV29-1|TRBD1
CSVEGDRSPDTQYF
TGCAGCGTTGAAGGGGACAGGTCCCCAGATACGCAGTATTTT
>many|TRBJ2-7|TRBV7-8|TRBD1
CASSLRTTGVLSYEQYF
TGTGCCAGCAGCTTAAGGACGACAGGGGTCCTCTCCTACGAGCAGTACTTC
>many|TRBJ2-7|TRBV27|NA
CASSFDMPGFYEQYF
TGTGCCAGCAGTTTTGACATGCCCGGCTTCTACGAGCAGTACTTC
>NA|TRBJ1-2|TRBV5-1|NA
CASSLDTAVYTF
TGCGCCAGCAGCTTGGATACAGCTGTCTACACCTTC
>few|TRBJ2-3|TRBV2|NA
CASRDSTGGHSTDTQYF
TGTGCCAGCAGAGACTCCACAGGAGGGCACAGCACAGATACGCAGTATTTT
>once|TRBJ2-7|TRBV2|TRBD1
CASKGGNFNYEQYF
TGTGCCAGCAAAGGGGGCAATTTTAATTACGAGCAGTACTTC
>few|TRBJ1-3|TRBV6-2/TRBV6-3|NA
CASRRGGLPGNTIYF
TGTGCCAGCAGAAGGGGCGGCCTCCCTGGAAACACCATATATTTT
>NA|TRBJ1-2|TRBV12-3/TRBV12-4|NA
CASSLAPIYGYTF
TGTGCCAGCAGTTTAGCGCCCATCTATGGCTACACCTTC
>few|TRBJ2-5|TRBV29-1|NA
CSTTRGTYQETQYF
TGCAGCACTACCCGGGGAACCTACCAAGAGACCCAGTACTTC
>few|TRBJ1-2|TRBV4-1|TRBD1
CASSHPGQGFNYGYTF
TGCGCCAGCAGCCATCCGGGACAGGGGTTTAACTATGGCTACACCTTC
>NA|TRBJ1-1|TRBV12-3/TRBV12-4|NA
CASSLWNTEAFF
TGTGCCAGCAGTTTATGGAACACTGAAGCTTTCTTT
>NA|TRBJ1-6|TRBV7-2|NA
CASSLAGAYNSPLHF
TGTGCCAGCAGCTTAGCGGGGGCTTATAATTCACCCCTCCACTTT
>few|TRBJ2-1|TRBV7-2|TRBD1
CASSSDRGSHNEQFF
TGTGCCAGCAGTTCCGACAGGGGGAGTCACAATGAGCAGTTCTTC
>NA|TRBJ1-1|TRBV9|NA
CASSGSPRGDTEAFF
TGTGCCAGCAGCGGCTCCCCCCGGGGGGACACTGAAGCTTTCTTT
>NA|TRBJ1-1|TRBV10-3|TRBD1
CAISSTGANTEAFF
TGTGCCATCAGTTCGACAGGGGCGAACACTGAAGCTTTCTTT
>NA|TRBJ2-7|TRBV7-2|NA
CASSLAWQTYEQYF
TGTGCCAGCAGCTTAGCGTGGCAGACCTACGAGCAGTACTTC
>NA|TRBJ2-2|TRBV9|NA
CASSVDFRTGELFF
TGTGCCAGCAGCGTAGATTTTCGAACCGGGGAGCTGTTTTTT
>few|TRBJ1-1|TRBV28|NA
CASTFGAFF
TGTGCCAGCACCTTTGGAGCTTTCTTT
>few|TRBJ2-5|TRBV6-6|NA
CASSYASAQETQYF
TGTGCCAGCAGTTACGCTAGCGCCCAAGAGACCCAGTACTTC
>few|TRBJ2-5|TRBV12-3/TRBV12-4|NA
CASTKRANQETQYF
TGTGCCAGCACCAAGAGGGCTAACCAAGAGACCCAGTACTTC
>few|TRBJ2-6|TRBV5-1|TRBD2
CASNPSGGARGANVLTF
TGCGCCAGCAACCCTAGCGGGGGGGCCCGAGGGGCCAACGTCCTGACTTTC
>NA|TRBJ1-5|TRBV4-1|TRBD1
CASSQGTGVGQPQHF
TGCGCCAGCAGCCAGGGGACAGGGGTGGGTCAGCCCCAGCATTTT
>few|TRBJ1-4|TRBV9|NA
CASSTGPADKLFF
TGTGCCAGCAGCACCGGACCGGCGGACAAACTGTTTTTT
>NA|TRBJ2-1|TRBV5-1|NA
CASRHTTYNEQFF
TGCGCCAGCAGGCACACCACTTACAATGAGCAGTTCTTC
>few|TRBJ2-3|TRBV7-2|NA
CAASGASVTDTQYF
TGTGCCGCCAGCGGTGCTAGCGTCACAGATACGCAGTATTTT
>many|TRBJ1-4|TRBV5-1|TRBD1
CASSLEGQGTEKLFF
TGCGCCAGCAGCCTGGAGGGACAGGGGACGGAAAAACTGTTTTTT
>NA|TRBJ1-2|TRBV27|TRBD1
CASSLESRTGDSNYGYTF
TGTGCCAGCAGTCTCGAATCTAGGACAGGGGACTCAAACTATGGCTACACCTTC